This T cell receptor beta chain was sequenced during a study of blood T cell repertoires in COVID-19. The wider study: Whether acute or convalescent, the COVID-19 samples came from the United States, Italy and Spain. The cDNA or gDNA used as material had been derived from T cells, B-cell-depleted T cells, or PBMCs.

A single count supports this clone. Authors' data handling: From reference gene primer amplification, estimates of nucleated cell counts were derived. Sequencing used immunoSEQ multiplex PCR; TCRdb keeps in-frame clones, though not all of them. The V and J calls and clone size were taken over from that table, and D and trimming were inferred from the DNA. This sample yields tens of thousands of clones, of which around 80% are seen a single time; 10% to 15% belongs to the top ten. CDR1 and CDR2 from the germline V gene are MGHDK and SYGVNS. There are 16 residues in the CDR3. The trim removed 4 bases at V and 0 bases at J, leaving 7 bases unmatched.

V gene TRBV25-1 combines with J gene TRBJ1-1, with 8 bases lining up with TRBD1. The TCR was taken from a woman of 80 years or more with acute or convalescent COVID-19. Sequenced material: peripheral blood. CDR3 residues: CASSAYRGDMNTEAFF. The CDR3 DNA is TGTGCCAGCAGTGCCTACAGGGGGGACATGAACACTGAAGCTTTCTTT. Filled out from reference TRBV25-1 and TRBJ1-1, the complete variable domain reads EADIYQTPRYLVIGTGKKITLECSQTMGHDKMYWYQQDPGMELHLIHYSYGVNSTEKGDLSSESTVSRIRTEHFPLTLESARPSHTSQYLCASSAYRGDMNTEAFFGQGTRLTVV.